This is a list of T cell receptor beta chains from one sample in a study of blood T cell repertoires in COVID-19. Clones were sequenced by immunoSEQ multiplex PCR, and TCRdb holds only the in-frame ones, with some missing. The data show around 99,000 clones, with about 91% seen just once and 6.8% held by the top ten. The source material was peripheral blood. Receptors were obtained from a man aged 50 or older with active or convalescent COVID-19. CDR3s include the opening cysteine and the closing phenylalanine or tryptophan. The D gene is left open where the match is weak. Part of the rows lack a size; the others show once, few, many or a class for expanded clones.

J | size | D | V | DNA | CDR3
TRBJ1-1 | NA | TRBD1 | TRBV6-5 | TGTGCCAGCAGTTACTCGGCGGGACAGGGGTACACTGAAGCTTTCTTT | CASSYSAGQGYTEAFF
TRBJ2-1 | NA | TRBD2 | TRBV28 | TGTGCCAGCAGTTCGGGACTAGCGTCTACCTACAATGAGCAGTTCTTC | CASSSGLASTYNEQFF
TRBJ1-2 | NA | NA | TRBV4-3 | TGCGCCAGCAGCCAATATTCTAATGCCTTCTATGGCTACACCTTC | CASSQYSNAFYGYTF
TRBJ2-3 | NA | NA | TRBV27 | TGTGCCAGCAGTTTGGGGACTGCCACAGATACGCAGTATTTT | CASSLGTATDTQYF
TRBJ2-1 | NA | NA | TRBV6-1 | TGTGCCAGCAGTGAAAGGGGGGGAAGCGGGACCTACAATGAGCAGTTCTTC | CASSERGGSGTYNEQFF
TRBJ2-7 | NA | NA | TRBV7-8 | TGTGCCAGCAGCCCAAAGAGGCCCGAGCAGTACTTC | CASSPKRPEQYF
TRBJ2-2 | NA | NA | TRBV3-1/TRBV3-2 | TGTGCCAGCAGCCAAGGGACATGGAACACCGGGGAGCTGTTTTTT | CASSQGTWNTGELFF
TRBJ1-4 | NA | NA | TRBV13 | TGTGCCAGCAGCGCAGAACAGGATGAAAAACTGTTTTTT | CASSAEQDEKLFF
TRBJ1-5 | NA | TRBD1 | TRBV15 | TGTGCCACCAGCAGACCGGGACAGGGGTATCAGCCCCAGCATTTT | CATSRPGQGYQPQHF
TRBJ1-2 | NA | NA | TRBV6-5 | TGTGCCAGCAGTTACCTAGAAGGGGCCGAAAAAACCTTC | CASSYLEGAEKTF
TRBJ1-4 | NA | NA | TRBV5-6 | TGTGCCAGCAGCTTTGGGGGGAGCGAAAAACTGTTTTTT | CASSFGGSEKLFF
TRBJ2-3 | NA | NA | TRBV6-5 | TGTGCCAGCAGTTTTAGCGGCCCTAGCACAGATACGCAGTATTTT | CASSFSGPSTDTQYF
TRBJ2-7 | NA | NA | TRBV28 | TGTGCCAGCAGTTTAGAGTTTGAACAGTACTTC | CASSLEFEQYF
TRBJ2-2 | NA | TRBD2 | TRBV5-5 | TGTGCCAGCAGCTCAACACTAGCGGGAGGAGGAACCGGGGAGCTGTTTTTT | CASSSTLAGGGTGELFF
TRBJ2-1 | NA | TRBD2 | TRBV7-9 | TGTGCCAGCAGCAGGGGAGGGTACAATGAGCAGTTCTTC | CASSRGGYNEQFF
TRBJ1-5 | NA | NA | TRBV30 | TGTGCCTGGAGTTTGGGGGACTCGCGGCCCCAGCATTTT | CAWSLGDSRPQHF
TRBJ2-3 | NA | NA | TRBV5-1 | TGCGCCAGCAGCCCCAACGGGGTTGAGGGCACAGATACGCAGTATTTT | CASSPNGVEGTDTQYF
TRBJ1-5 | NA | NA | TRBV28 | TGTGCCAGCAGGGATTCAGGGGTTGGATATCAGCCCCAGCATTTT | CASRDSGVGYQPQHF
TRBJ1-6 | NA | NA | TRBV3-1/TRBV3-2 | TGTGCCAGCAGCCAAGTTGGACAAGTGGGTGATTCACCCCTCCACTTT | CASSQVGQVGDSPLHF
TRBJ2-1 | NA | TRBD2 | TRBV2 | TGTGCCAGCAGGGTGGCTAGCGGGATCAACAATGAGCAGTTCTTC | CASRVASGINNEQFF
TRBJ2-1 | NA | NA | TRBV27 | TGTGCCAGCAGTTTAGCGGGAATAGACAATGAGCAGTTCTTC | CASSLAGIDNEQFF
TRBJ1-5 | NA | NA | TRBV6-5 | TGTGCCAGCAGTTACAGAGTTAGCAATCAGCCCCAGCATTTT | CASSYRVSNQPQHF
TRBJ2-1 | NA | NA | TRBV20-1 | TGCAGTGCTAGTGAGGATGGAGGCAATGAGCAGTTCTTC | CSASEDGGNEQFF
TRBJ2-3 | NA | NA | TRBV5-4 | TGTGCCAGCAGCTTGGCTGGAGAGGGCCCTAACACAGATACGCAGTATTTT | CASSLAGEGPNTDTQYF
TRBJ2-1 | NA | NA | TRBV6-5 | TGTGCCAGTAGGTCAGAGGGCGAGCAGTTCTTC | CASRSEGEQFF
TRBJ1-2 | few | TRBD1 | TRBV7-9 | TGTGCCAGCAGCCCCCGTAGAGGGACAGCGAGACGGGGCTATGGCTACACCTTC | CASSPRRGTARRGYGYTF
TRBJ1-5 | once | NA | TRBV19 | TGTGCCAGTAGCCTAACAGTTATCCAGCCCCAGCATTTT | CASSLTVIQPQHF
TRBJ2-7 | NA | TRBD2 | TRBV7-9 | TGTGCCAGCAGCTACCGGTCGGGTCTAGCGGCCTACGAGCAGTACTTC | CASSYRSGLAAYEQYF
TRBJ1-6 | few | NA | TRBV27 | TGTGCCAGCAGTTTTAGGGGCTCTAATTCACCCCTCCACTTT | CASSFRGSNSPLHF
TRBJ1-6 | NA | TRBD1 | TRBV7-6 | TGTGCCAGCAGCGCCGGGACAGGGCCAAATTCACCCCTCCACTTT | CASSAGTGPNSPLHF
TRBJ1-1 | once | TRBD1 | TRBV3-1/TRBV3-2 | TGTGCCAGCAGCGAGACAGGGGTCGCTGAAGCTTTCTTT | CASSETGVAEAFF
TRBJ2-1 | NA | TRBD2 | TRBV30 | TGTGCCTGGAGCGGGACTAGCAGCTACAATGAGCAGTTCTTC | CAWSGTSSYNEQFF
TRBJ1-5 | NA | TRBD1 | TRBV4-1 | TGCGCCAGCAGCCCCCGGGACAGAACCATAATACGCAATCAGCCCCAGCATTTT | CASSPRDRTIIRNQPQHF
TRBJ2-1 | once | TRBD2 | TRBV6-5 | TGTGCCAGCAGCAGGGGACTAGCGGGATACAATGAGCAGTTCTTC | CASSRGLAGYNEQFF
TRBJ2-4 | NA | NA | TRBV7-8 | TGTGCCAGCAGCTCGACGCCGGGAGCTAGTCAGTACTTC | CASSSTPGASQYF
TRBJ1-2 | NA | NA | TRBV2 | TGTGCCAGCAGTGTCGAGGCGCGAAATGGCTACACCTTC | CASSVEARNGYTF
TRBJ1-2 | NA | NA | TRBV5-4 | TGTGCCAGCAGCTTGGAAACCGATATACGGGATGGCTACACCTTC | CASSLETDIRDGYTF
TRBJ1-6 | NA | TRBD1 | TRBV9 | TGTGCCAGCAGCTCCCGACCGGGACAGGGTGCTTCACCCCTCCACTTT | CASSSRPGQGASPLHF
TRBJ2-5 | NA | TRBD1 | TRBV5-1 | TGCGCCAGCAGCTTGGCTGGGGACAGGGATCCAAGGGGAGAGACCCAGTACTTC | CASSLAGDRDPRGETQYF
TRBJ1-4 | NA | TRBD1 | TRBV28 | TGTGCCAGCAGCATAGGGACAGGCACTAATGAAAAACTGTTTTTT | CASSIGTGTNEKLFF
TRBJ1-5 | NA | TRBD1 | TRBV7-8 | TGTGCCAGCAGCCCCCGGGACAGGGAAAATCAGCCCCAGCATTTT | CASSPRDRENQPQHF